Below are 8 T cell receptor beta chains sequenced from a single sample in a study of spatial heterogeneity in lung cancer. TCRdb re-called the 5' RACE reads with MiXCR, one entry per CDR3 protein. The data show 45,000 to 55,000 distinct CDR3 sequences, roughly 5.7% seen once. Described time point: sample taken at primary tumor resection. Sequencing used PBMCs, obtained at surgery. These receptors all come from a male donor with early-stage non-small cell lung cancer.

This clonotype was recorded at least ten times. The chain has TRBV5-6 and TRBJ2-5; D remains unclear. Germline CDR1 SGHDT, CDR2 YYEEEE. V dropped 4 bases and J dropped 1 base, with 8 bases sitting between them. The CDR3 is made up of 13 amino acids. The CDR3 loop is CASSRRAQETQYF. The CDR3 DNA reads as TGTGCCAGCAGCCGAAGAGCCCAAGAGACCCAGTACTTC.

The table lists this clonotype with many counts. The chain joins TRBV28 to TRBJ1-5; unclear D gene. This CDR3 comprises 12 residues. CDR1 and CDR2 from the germline V gene are MDHEN and SYDVKM. V lost 5 bases and J 5 bases, leaving 7 bases between the germline ends. The CDR3 here is CASSVEDQPQHF. Here the CDR3 DNA reads TGTGCCAGCAGTGTGGAGGATCAGCCCCAGCATTTT. Full variable domain (outside the CDR3, taken from reference TRBV28 and TRBJ1-5): DVKVTQSSRYLVKRTGEKVFLECVQDMDHENMFWYRQDPGLGLRLIYFSYDVKMKEKGDIPEGYSVSREKKERFSLILESASTNQTSMYLCASSVEDQPQHFGDGTRLSIL.

This clonotype was seen ten or more times. The J gene is TRBJ1-1, the V gene TRBV12-3 or TRBV12-4, with D maybe TRBD1 (5 bases). V gave up 3 bases and J gave up 6 bases, with 8 bases separating them. This CDR3 has 12 residues. The CDR3 DNA is TGTGCCAGCAGTTTGGGGGAGGCTGAAGCTTTCTTT. This encodes CASSLGEAEAFF.

A few counts support this clonotype. This chain links TRBV7-6 with TRBJ2-3; no clear D gene. CDR3 length: 14 residues. The V and J ends lost 0 bases and 2 bases respectively, with 6 bases between them. Germline V gene data show CDR1 as SGHVS and CDR2 as FNYEAQ. The CDR3 DNA is TGTGCCAGCAGCTTAGCCGTCCTCACAGATACGCAGTATTTT. It codes for CASSLAVLTDTQYF. Together with reference TRBV7-6 and TRBJ2-3, the CDR3 gives the full variable domain: GAGVSQSPRYKVTKRGQDVALRCDPISGHVSLYWYRQALGQGPEFLTYFNYEAQQDKSGLPNDRFSAERPEGSISTLTIQRTEQRDSAMYRCASSLAVLTDTQYFGPGTRLTVL.

This clonotype appeared a few times. This chain connects TRBV30 to TRBJ2-6; D remains ambiguous. V was clipped by 2 bases and J by 0 bases, with 11 bases between them. The CDR3 runs to 16 residues. Germline V gene sequence: CDR1 GTSNPN, CDR2 SVGIG (reference sequence). CDR3: CAWSPPGFSGANVLTF. CDR3 nucleotides: TGTGCCTGGAGTCCTCCCGGGTTCTCTGGGGCCAACGTCCTGACTTTC.

This clonotype has ten or more counts. The chain uses TRBV18 and TRBJ2-3; 8 positions match TRBD1. The V gene end was trimmed by 4 bases and the J gene end by 1 base; junction bases not matched to a gene: 4. CDR3 length: 15 residues. CDR1 KGHSH and CDR2 LQKENI come from the germline V gene. The CDR3 is CASSRGQGGTDTQYF. Here the CDR3 DNA reads TGTGCCAGCTCACGAGGACAGGGCGGCACAGATACGCAGTATTTT.

There are a few counts of this clonotype. The CDR3 protein is CSIFLGTGTETQYF. CDR3 in DNA: TGCAGCATCTTCCTAGGGACAGGGACAGAGACCCAGTACTTC. The chain employs TRBV29-1 and TRBJ2-5, with TRBD1 matching 9 bases. Per germline, CDR1 SQVTM and CDR2 ANQGSEA. The J segment lost 4 bases and the V segment lost 8 bases, leaving 11 bases of the junction unmatched. This CDR3 region has 14 residues.

This clonotype was seen repeatedly, ten times or more. The chain recombines TRBV20-1 with TRBJ2-5; TRBD2 agrees at 12 bases. This CDR3 comprises 17 residues. In germline, CDR1 is DFQATT, CDR2 SNEGSKA (reference sequence). Losses at the gene ends were 0 bases for V and 7 bases for J; bases not matched to a gene: 12. The CDR3 coding sequence is TGCAGTGCTAGAGATCCCTCTAGCGGGAGGGCCTCAGGGACCCAGTACTTC. Translation: CSARDPSSGRASGTQYF.